This T cell receptor (beta chain) derives from a study of regulatory T cells in long-lasting Graves disease. The TCR beta library used iRepertoire HTBI primers with Arm-PCR amplification of CDR3. TCRdb reprocessed the multiplex PCR reads via MiXCR and lists one record per CDR3 protein. Of roughly 450,000 distinct CDR3 sequences detected, more than 20% appear once; the ten largest clones hold under 9%. This clonotype occurred many times. Looked up from germline, CDR1 is SNHLY and CDR2 is FYNNEI. Trimming left V 6 bases short and J 7 bases short, with 9 bases between. This CDR3 is built from 11 residues. Documented time point: persistent/refractory GD, antithyroid drugs over 5 years with positive TRAb. RNA extracted from PBMCs served as the sequencing template. The diagnosis of Graves' disease used American Thyroid Association guidelines.

The V call is TRBV2, the J call TRBJ1-2; TRBD1 is a possible D gene (5 bases). This TCR came from a female donor with Graves disease. The material sequenced was peripheral blood mononuclear cells (PBMCs), taken when the disease was refractory, from a patient treated with antithyroid drugs. For the CDR3, the DNA is TGTGCCAGCAGCAGGGTTGGTGGCTACACCTTC. This encodes CASSRVGGYTF.